This T cell receptor beta chain was recovered during a study of blood T cells in healthy people across ages (dated by TCRdb to between 2015 and 2016). Broadly, across the study: In model experiments, template switching captured roughly one uniquely barcoded TCR beta cDNA molecule for every two T cells. Age-related changes in TCR beta repertoire diversity were measured in the study by deep sequencing normalized with unique cDNA molecular identifiers. The donors were divided into four age groups: young (average around 16 years), middle-aged (about 40), aged (about 61) and long-lived (more than 75). To avoid experimental bias, donors of different ages were randomly spread across the sequencing lanes. Using the same blood draw, the study looked at two additional independent replicas of 1 million unique cDNA reads for two donors, one aged 18 to 30 and the other aged 80 or older.

What the work shows at the level of the full study, not this receptor alone: Estimates of total diversity from one million sequenced T cells were regarded as lower bounds and underestimates. Since profiling was done on bulk unsorted PBMCs, naive and antigen-experienced compartments could not be conclusively compared. The CMV infection status of donors was not known, potentially confounding age-related changes in expanded clonotypes. Compared with the aged group, the long-lived group had more naive CD4+ T cells, fewer expanded clones and increased TCR diversity, suggesting age selection. There was a strong correlation between observed TCR beta diversity and the percentage of naive T cells measured by flow cytometry. Observed TCR beta diversity per million T cells fell roughly linearly with age, and a significant reduction was already apparent by age around 36.

Libraries were constructed by 5' RACE. For sequencing, an Illumina HiSeq 2500 was employed. A second roughly 6 to 12 cycle PCR used a sample-barcoded 5' primer and a J-beta primer mix. A template-switch 5' adaptor carrying 12 random nucleotides introduced a unique molecular identifier onto each TCR beta cDNA molecule. Each sample yielded at least 2.5 million CDR3-containing paired-end reads. The Mint cDNA synthesis kit, primed by a TRBC-specific oligonucleotide, was used to synthesize first-strand cDNA from all RNA. All cDNA was treated with uracil-DNA glycosylase and then went through a first 18-cycle PCR with the universal primers M1SS and BC2_uni_R. Processing in the source paper ran as follows. For normalization, 1 million high-quality reads, each with a distinct molecular identifier, were randomly selected from each sample. Reads with shared molecular identifiers were discarded instead of being binned into consensus sequences. CDR3 identification, clonotype clustering and error correction used MiTCR with a Q25 quality threshold and the strictest error-elimination algorithm. Lower-bound total TCR beta diversity was estimated with a nonparametric unseen species model using Euler transformation. TCRdb reanalyzed the raw reads on its own, using fastp at Q25 for trimming and MiXCR for clone calling, and kept in-frame beta chains. One record per CDR3 amino acid sequence lists the most common genes and DNA. The V and J calls were not made by the authors but by TCRdb's processing. Within this sample are about 1,000,000 distinct CDR3 sequences, with more than 40% of them counted one time only. The top ten clones comprise approximately 17% of the sample.

This clonotype was seen just once. Which antigen it targets is not known. One base away there is no much larger clone; base qualities are not given. The donors were about 40 Caucasian individuals from Russia, aged 6 to 90 years, who were systemically healthy. Around 10 milliliters of peripheral blood were drawn from each donor into EDTA-treated Vacutainer tubes. Ficoll-Paque density-gradient centrifugation was used to isolate PBMCs, with at least 6.5 million per sample. Total RNA, at least 6 micrograms per sample, was extracted from PBMCs with Trizol reagent. For every donor, an aliquot of PBMCs went through flow cytometry to measure the percentages of naive CD45RAhigh/CD27high T cells. Germline trimming amounts to 5 bases on V and 0 bases on J, with 13 as the count of junction bases outside the gene matches. From a lookup of the germline V gene, CDR1 and CDR2 are SNHLY and FYNNEI. The CDR3, from cysteine to phenylalanine, totals 18 residues. Only CDR3 DNA remains: 54 bases, in frame from the first base.

This receptor was identified in an older woman in good health. The sequenced sample was blood. The rearrangement joined TRBV2 to TRBJ1-5; TRBD1 lines up with 7 middle nucleotides. The DNA sequence follows: TGTGCCAGCAGTCGCCGGGACAGCGCACAATATAGCAATCAGCCCCAGCATTTT. This yields the protein CASSRRDSAQYSNQPQHF.